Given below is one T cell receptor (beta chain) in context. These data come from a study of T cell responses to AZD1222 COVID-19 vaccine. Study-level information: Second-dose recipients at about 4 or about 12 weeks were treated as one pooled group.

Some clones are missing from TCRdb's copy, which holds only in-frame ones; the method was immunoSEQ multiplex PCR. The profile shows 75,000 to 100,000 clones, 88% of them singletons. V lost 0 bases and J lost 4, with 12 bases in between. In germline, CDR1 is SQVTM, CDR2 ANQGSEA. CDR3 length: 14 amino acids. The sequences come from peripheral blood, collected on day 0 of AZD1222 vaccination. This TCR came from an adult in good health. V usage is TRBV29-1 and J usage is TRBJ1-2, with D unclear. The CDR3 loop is CSVEEMREFYGYTF. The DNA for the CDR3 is TGCAGCGTTGAAGAAATGCGGGAGTTCTATGGCTACACCTTC.